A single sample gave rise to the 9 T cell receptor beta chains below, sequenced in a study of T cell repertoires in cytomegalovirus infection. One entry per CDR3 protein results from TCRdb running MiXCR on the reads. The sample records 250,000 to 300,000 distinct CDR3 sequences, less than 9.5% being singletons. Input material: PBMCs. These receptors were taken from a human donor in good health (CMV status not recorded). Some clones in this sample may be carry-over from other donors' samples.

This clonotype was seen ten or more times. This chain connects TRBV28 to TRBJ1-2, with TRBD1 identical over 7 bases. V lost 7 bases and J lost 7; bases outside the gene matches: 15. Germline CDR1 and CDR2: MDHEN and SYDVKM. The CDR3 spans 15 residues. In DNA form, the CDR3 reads TGTGCCAGCACCCGAGAGGCAGGGGGAACTACTGGCTACACCTTC. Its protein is CASTREAGGTTGYTF.

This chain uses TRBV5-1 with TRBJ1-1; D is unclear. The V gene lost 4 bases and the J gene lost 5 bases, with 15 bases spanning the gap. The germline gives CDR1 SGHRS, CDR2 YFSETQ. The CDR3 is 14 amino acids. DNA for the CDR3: TGCGCCAGCAGCCCCGAGCTAGTGTGGACTGAAGCTTTCTTT. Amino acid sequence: CASSPELVWTEAFF.

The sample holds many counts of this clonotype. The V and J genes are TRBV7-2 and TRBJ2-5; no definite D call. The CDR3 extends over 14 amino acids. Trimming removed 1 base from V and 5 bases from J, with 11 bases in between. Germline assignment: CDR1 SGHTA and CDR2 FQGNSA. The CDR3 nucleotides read TGTGCCAGCAGCTTAGGATCCTATGGGGAGACCCAGTACTTC. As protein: CASSLGSYGETQYF.

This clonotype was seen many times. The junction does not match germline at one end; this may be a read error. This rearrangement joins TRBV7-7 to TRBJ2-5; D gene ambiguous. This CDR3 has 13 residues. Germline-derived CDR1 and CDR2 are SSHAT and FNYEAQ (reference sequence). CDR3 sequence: CASRSNNQETQYF. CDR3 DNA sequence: TGTGCTAGCAGGTCTAACAACCAAGAGACCCAGTACTTC. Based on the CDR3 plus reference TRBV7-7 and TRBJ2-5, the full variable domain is GAGVSQSPRYKVTKRGQDVTLRCDPISSHATLYWYQQALGQGPEFLTYFNYEAQPDKSGLPSDRFSAERPEGSISTLTIQRTEQRDSAMYRCASRSNNQETQYFGPGTRLLVL.

CDR3 DNA: TGTGCCACCAGGTACGAGATGCGGAACACTGAAGCTTTCTTT. This encodes CATRYEMRNTEAFF. J is TRBJ1-1 and V is TRBV15, with D uncertain. V lost 6 bases, J lost 1 base, and 12 bases lay in between. CDR3 length equals 14 residues. Germline CDR1 reads LNHNV; CDR2 reads YYDKDF (reference sequence). Supplemented by reference TRBV15 and TRBJ1-1, the full variable domain reads DAMVIQNPRYQVTQFGKPVTLSCSQTLNHNVMYWYQQKSSQAPKLLFHYYDKDFNNEADTPDNFQSRRPNTSFCFLDIRSPGLGDTAMYLCATRYEMRNTEAFFGQGTRLTVV.

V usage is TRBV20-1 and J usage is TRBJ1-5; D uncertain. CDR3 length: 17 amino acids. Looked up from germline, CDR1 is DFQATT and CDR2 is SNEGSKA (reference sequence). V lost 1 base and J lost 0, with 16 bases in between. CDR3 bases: TGCAGTGCTAGAGGGGCAGTTGGGAATTATAGCAATCAGCCCCAGCATTTT. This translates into CSARGAVGNYSNQPQHF.

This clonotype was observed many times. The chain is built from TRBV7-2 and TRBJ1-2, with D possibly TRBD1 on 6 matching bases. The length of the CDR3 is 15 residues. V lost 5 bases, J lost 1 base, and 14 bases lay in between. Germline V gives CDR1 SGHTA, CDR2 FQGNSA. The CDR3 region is CASSQQGGGNYGYTF. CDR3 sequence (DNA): TGTGCCAGCAGCCAACAGGGCGGCGGTAACTATGGCTACACCTTC.

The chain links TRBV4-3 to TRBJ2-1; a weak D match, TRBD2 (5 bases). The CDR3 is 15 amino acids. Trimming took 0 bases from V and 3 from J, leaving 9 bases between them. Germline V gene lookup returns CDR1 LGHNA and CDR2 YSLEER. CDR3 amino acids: CASSQDLAFYNEQFF. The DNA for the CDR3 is TGCGCCAGCAGCCAAGATCTAGCTTTCTACAATGAGCAGTTCTTC.

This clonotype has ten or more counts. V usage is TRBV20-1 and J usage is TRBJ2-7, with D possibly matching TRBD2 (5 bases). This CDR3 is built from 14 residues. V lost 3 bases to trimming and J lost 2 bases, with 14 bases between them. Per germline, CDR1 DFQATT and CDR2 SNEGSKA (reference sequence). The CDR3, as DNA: TGCAGTGCTAGCGTTGGGAGAAAAGCCTACGAGCAGTACTTC. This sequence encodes CSASVGRKAYEQYF.